This TCR beta chain comes out of a study of CD8 T cells in Susac syndrome. An input of roughly 0.5 to 1 ug of RNA was subjected to reverse transcription using random hexamers. MiXCR was run by TCRdb on the immunoSEQ multiplex PCR reads, yielding one entry per CDR3 protein. The repertoire holds over 95,000 distinct CDR3 sequences, over 90% seen once, with 0.14% in the top ten. V trimming: 5 bases; J trimming: 1 base; junction bases outside the gene matches: 14. Looked up from germline, CDR1 is SNHLY and CDR2 is FYNNEI. This CDR3 spans 18 amino acids. From blood CD8+ and CD4+ T cells, the TCR beta chain was sequenced.

This chain links TRBV2 with TRBJ2-4, with TRBD2 matching 7 bases. This TCR was recovered from a human donor in good health. Source material: CD4+ T cells from PBMCs. The chain's CDR3 is CASSILASQRVAKNIQYF. In DNA form, the CDR3 reads TGTGCCAGCAGTATACTAGCGAGCCAGAGGGTGGCCAAAAACATTCAGTACTTC.